This T cell receptor beta chain originates from a study of cytomegalovirus exposure and HLA in healthy donors. Study conclusions and caveats: An analysis was carried out later, and it reportedly showed fewer N-insertions in an Asian-associated ancestry cluster than the approximately 610-donor mean. The study labeled approximately 150 TCR beta chains cytomegalovirus-associated.

Of note for this clone: Antigen specificity is unknown.

PCR amplification relied on 60 Vbeta primers (plus 13 Jbeta primers). Repertoires were generated with immunoSEQ multiplex PCR, while TCRdb's copy carries only in-frame clones and drops some. Of 35,000 to 55,000 clones in the sample, about 60% were seen once. The CDR3 contains 14 residues. V was clipped by 2 bases and J by 3 bases, with 10 bases between them. CDR1 LGHNA and CDR2 YSLEER come from the germline V gene. The sample taken for sequencing was PBMCs. V is TRBV4-3 and J is TRBJ1-2; perhaps TRBD1 as D (6 bases). The TCR comes from a human donor in good health. DNA for the CDR3: TGCGCCAGCAGCCAAAACAGGGTTGACTATGGCTACACCTTC. As protein: CASSQNRVDYGYTF.